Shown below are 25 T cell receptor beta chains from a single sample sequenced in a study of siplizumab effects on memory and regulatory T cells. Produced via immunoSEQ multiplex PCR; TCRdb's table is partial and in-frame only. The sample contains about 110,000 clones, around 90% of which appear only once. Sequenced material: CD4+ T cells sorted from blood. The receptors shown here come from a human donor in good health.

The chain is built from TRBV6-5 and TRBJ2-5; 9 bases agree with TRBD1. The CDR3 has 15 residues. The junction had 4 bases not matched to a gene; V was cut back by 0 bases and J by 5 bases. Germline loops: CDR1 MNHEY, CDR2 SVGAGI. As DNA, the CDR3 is TGTGCCAGCAGTTACTCTTACAGGGGGCCGGAGACCCAGTACTTC. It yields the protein CASSYSYRGPETQYF.

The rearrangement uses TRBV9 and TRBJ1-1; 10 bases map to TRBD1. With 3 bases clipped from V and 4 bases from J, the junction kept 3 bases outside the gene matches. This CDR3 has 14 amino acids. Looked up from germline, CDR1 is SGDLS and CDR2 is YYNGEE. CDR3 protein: CASSGGTGATEAFF. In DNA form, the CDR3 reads TGTGCCAGCAGCGGAGGGACAGGGGCCACTGAAGCTTTCTTT.

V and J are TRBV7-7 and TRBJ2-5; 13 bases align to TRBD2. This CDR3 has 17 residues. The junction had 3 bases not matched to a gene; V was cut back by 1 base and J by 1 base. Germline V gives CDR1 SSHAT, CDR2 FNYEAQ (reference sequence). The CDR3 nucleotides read TGTGCCAGCAGCTTAGGTGGACTAGCGGGGGCCCAAGAGACCCAGTACTTC. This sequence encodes CASSLGGLAGAQETQYF.

The CDR3 sequence is CASRVAGGGTDTQYF. The CDR3 nucleotides are TGTGCCAGCAGAGTAGCGGGAGGGGGCACAGATACGCAGTATTTT. V usage is TRBV28 and J usage is TRBJ2-3, with 11 bases that match TRBD2. Germline CDR1 is MDHEN and CDR2 is SYDVKM. The CDR3 covers 15 residues. After removal of 6 bases from V and 1 base from J, the junction contained 3 bases not matched to a gene.

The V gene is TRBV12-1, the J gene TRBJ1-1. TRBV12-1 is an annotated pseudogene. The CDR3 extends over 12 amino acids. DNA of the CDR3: TGTGCCAGCAGCTTTGACAACACTGAAGCTTTCTTT. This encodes CASSFDNTEAFF.

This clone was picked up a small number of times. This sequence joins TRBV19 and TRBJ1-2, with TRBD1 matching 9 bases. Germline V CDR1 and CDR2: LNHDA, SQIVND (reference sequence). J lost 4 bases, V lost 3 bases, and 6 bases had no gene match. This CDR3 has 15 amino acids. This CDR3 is CASSIGDRDGYGYTF. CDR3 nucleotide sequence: TGTGCCAGTAGTATTGGGGACAGGGACGGCTATGGCTACACCTTC.

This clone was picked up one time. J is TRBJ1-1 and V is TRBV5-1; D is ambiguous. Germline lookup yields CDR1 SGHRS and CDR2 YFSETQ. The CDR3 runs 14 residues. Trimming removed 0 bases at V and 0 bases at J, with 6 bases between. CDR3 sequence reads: CASSLGTMNTEAFF. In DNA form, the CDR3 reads TGCGCCAGCAGCTTGGGCACAATGAACACTGAAGCTTTCTTT.

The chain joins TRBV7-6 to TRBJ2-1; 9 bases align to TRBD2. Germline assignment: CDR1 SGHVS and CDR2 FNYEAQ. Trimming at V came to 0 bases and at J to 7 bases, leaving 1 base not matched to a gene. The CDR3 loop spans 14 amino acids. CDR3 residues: CASSLAGLANEQFF. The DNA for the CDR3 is TGTGCCAGCAGCTTAGCGGGACTAGCAAATGAGCAGTTCTTC.

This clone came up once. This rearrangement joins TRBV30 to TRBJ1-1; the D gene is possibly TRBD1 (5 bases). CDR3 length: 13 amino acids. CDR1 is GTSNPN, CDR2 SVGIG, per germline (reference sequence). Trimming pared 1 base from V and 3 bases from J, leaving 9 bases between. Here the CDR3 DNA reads TGTGCCTGGAGTGCAGACAGAGACACTGAAGCTTTCTTT. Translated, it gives CAWSADRDTEAFF.

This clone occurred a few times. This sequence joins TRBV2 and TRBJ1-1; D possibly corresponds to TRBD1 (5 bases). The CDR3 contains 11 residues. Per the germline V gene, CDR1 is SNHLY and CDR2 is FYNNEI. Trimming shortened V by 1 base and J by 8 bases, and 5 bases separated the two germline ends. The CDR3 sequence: CASSEGGEAFF. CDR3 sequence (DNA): TGTGCCAGCAGTGAAGGGGGGGAAGCTTTCTTT. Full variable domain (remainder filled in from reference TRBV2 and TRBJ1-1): EPEVTQTPSHQVTQMGQEVILRCVPISNHLYFYWYRQILGQKVEFLVSFYNNEISEKSEIFDDQFSVERPDGSNFTLKIRSTKLEDSAMYFCASSEGGEAFFGQGTRLTVV.

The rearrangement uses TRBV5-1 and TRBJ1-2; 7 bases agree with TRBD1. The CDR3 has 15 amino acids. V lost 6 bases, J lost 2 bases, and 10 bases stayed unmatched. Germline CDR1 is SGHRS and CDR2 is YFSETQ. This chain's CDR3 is CASTPGTDRNYGYTF. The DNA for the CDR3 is TGCGCCAGCACCCCTGGGACAGACCGAAACTATGGCTACACCTTC.

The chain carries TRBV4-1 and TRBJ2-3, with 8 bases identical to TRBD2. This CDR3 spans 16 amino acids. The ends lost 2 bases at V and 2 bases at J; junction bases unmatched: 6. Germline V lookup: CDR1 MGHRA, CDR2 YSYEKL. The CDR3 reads CASSQWRGVLTDTQYF. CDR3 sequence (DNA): TGCGCCAGCAGCCAATGGCGGGGGGTTCTCACAGATACGCAGTATTTT.

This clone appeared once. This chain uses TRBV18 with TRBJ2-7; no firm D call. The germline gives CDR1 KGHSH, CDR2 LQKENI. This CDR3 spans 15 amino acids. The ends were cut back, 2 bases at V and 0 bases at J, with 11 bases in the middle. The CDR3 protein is CASSPRLVASYEQYF. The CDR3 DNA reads TGTGCCAGCTCACCAAGGCTAGTCGCCTCCTACGAGCAGTACTTC.

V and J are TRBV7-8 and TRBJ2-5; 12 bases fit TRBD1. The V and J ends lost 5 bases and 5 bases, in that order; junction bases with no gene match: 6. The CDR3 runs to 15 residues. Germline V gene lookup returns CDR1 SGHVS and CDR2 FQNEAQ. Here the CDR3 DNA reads TGTGCCAGCAGCCCGGGACAGGGGGCGCGGGAGACCCAGTACTTC. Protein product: CASSPGQGARETQYF. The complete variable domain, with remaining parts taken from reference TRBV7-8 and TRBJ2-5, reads GAGVSQSPRYKVAKRGQDVALRCDPISGHVSLFWYQQALGQGPEFLTYFQNEAQLDKSGLPSDRFFAERPEGSVSTLKIQRTQQEDSAVYLCASSPGQGARETQYFGPGTRLLVL.

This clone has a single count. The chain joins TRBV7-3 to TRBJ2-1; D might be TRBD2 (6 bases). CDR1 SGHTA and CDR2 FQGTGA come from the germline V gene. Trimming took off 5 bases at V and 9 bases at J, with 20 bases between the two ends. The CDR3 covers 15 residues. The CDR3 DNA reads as TGTGCCAGCAGCCCGGGACTCGGGCCCGTTAGTGAGCAGTTCTTC. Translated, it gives CASSPGLGPVSEQFF.

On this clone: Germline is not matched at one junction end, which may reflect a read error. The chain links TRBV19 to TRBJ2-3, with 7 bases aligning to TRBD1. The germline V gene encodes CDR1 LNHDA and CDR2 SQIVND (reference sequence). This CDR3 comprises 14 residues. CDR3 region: CASSLDRVADTQYF. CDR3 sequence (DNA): TGTGCCAGTAGTCTAGACAGGGTGGCAGATACGCAGTATTTT.

CDR3 protein: CASSLDYSDVPDTQYF. The CDR3 DNA is TGTGCCAGCAGCCTGGACTATTCCGACGTCCCGGATACGCAGTATTTT. The chain joins TRBV9 to TRBJ2-3; D is perhaps TRBD2 (6 bases). The CDR3 has 16 residues. CDR1 is SGDLS and CDR2 is YYNGEE in the germline V gene. The V end was cut by 4 bases, the J end by 6 bases, with 21 bases between.

CDR3 sequence reads: CASRHRTAGAEAFF. The CDR3 DNA reads TGTGCCAGCAGGCACCGGACGGCGGGGGCTGAAGCTTTCTTT. The rearrangement uses TRBV6-6 and TRBJ1-1, with a possible D match to TRBD1 (5 bases). Trimming removed 6 bases at V and 6 bases at J, with 17 bases between. CDR1 and CDR2 from the germline V gene are MNHNY and SVGAGI (reference sequence). The CDR3 consists of 14 residues.

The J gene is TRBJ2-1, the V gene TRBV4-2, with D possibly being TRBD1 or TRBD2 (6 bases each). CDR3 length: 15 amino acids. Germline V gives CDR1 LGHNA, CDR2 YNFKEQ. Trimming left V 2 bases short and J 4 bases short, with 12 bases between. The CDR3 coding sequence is TGTGCCAGCAGCCAACTAGGAGGGGGTTACAATGAGCAGTTCTTC. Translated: CASSQLGGGYNEQFF.

The CDR3 bases are TGTGCCAGCAGTTTTTTAGGGAACCAAGAGACCCAGTACTTC. Translation: CASSFLGNQETQYF. The chain couples TRBV27 to TRBJ2-5, with D hard to call. The CDR3 is 14 residues long. The ends were cut back, 3 bases at V and 0 bases at J, with 8 bases in the middle. The germline V gene has CDR1 MNHEY and CDR2 SMNVEV (reference sequence).

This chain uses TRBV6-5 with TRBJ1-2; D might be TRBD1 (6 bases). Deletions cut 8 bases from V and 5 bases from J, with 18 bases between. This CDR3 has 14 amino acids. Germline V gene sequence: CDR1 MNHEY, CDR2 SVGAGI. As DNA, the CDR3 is TGTGCCAGCGGGCAACAGGGCCGGTGGTATGGCTACACCTTC. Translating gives CASGQQGRWYGYTF.

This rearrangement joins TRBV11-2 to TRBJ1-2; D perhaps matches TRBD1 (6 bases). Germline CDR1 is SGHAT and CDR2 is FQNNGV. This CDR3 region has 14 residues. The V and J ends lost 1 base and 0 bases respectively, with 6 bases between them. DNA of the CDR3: TGTGCCAGCAGCTTAGGACAGGCTAACTATGGCTACACCTTC. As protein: CASSLGQANYGYTF.

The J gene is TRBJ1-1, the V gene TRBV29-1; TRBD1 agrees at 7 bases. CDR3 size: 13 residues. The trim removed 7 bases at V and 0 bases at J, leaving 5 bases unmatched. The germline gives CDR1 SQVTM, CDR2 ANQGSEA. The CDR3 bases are TGCAGCGGCCGACAGGGACTGAACACTGAAGCTTTCTTT. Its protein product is CSGRQGLNTEAFF.

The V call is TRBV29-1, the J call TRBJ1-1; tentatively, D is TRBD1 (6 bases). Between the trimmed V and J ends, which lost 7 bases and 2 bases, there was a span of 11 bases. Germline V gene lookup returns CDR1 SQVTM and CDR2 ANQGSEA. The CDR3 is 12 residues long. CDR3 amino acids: CSAGQRNTEAFF. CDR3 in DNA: TGCAGCGCAGGACAGAGAAACACTGAAGCTTTCTTT.

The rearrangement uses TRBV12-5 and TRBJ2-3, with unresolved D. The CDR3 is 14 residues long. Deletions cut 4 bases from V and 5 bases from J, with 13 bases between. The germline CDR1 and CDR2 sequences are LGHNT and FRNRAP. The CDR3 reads CASGSNREGDTQYF. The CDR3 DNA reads TGTGCTAGTGGTTCCAACCGAGAAGGAGATACGCAGTATTTT.